This is a list of T cell receptor beta chains from one sample in a study of technical replicates of blood from a few donors. Repertoires were generated with immunoSEQ multiplex PCR, while TCRdb's copy carries only in-frame clones and drops some. Of about 81,000 clones in the sample, 95% are singletons; the top ten hold roughly 0.36%. Material for sequencing was T cells isolated from PBMCs. The receptors shown here come from a human donor in good health. CDR3s include the opening cysteine and the closing phenylalanine or tryptophan. Fields, in order: V gene, J gene, D gene, clone size, CDR3 protein, CDR3 DNA. A D gene is named only where the DNA matches it firmly. Size is omitted from some rows. Given values are once, few, many or a class for expanded clones.

TRBV4-1	TRBJ2-5	TRBD2	-	CASSQALAGEETQYF	TGCGCCAGCAGCCAAGCCCTAGCGGGAGAAGAGACCCAGTACTTC
TRBV28	TRBJ2-3	TRBD1	-	CASSSLTGEDTDTQYF	TGTGCCAGCAGTTCCCTGACAGGGGAAGACACAGATACGCAGTATTTT
TRBV28	TRBJ1-5	TRBD1	-	CASSSPDRGHQPQHF	TGTGCCAGCAGTAGCCCGGACAGGGGGCATCAGCCCCAGCATTTT
TRBV5-1	TRBJ1-1	-	-	CASSLERNTEAFF	TGCGCCAGCAGCCTAGAAAGGAACACTGAAGCTTTCTTT
TRBV5-1	TRBJ2-3	TRBD1	-	CASRLLPGGTSTDTQYF	TGCGCCAGCAGGCTTCTCCCAGGGGGCACGAGCACAGATACGCAGTATTTT
TRBV6-5	TRBJ1-1	-	few	CASSPGAEAFF	TGTGCCAGCAGTCCAGGGGCTGAAGCTTTCTTT
TRBV7-3	TRBJ1-1	-	-	CASSSVGPLNTEAFF	TGTGCCAGCAGCTCCGTTGGGCCGTTGAACACTGAAGCTTTCTTT
TRBV6-1	TRBJ1-4	-	-	CASSGQLSNEKLFF	TGTGCCAGCAGTGGACAGCTATCTAATGAAAAACTGTTTTTT
TRBV9	TRBJ2-7	TRBD1	-	CASSASDRVPSYEQYF	TGTGCCAGCAGCGCATCAGACAGGGTACCCTCCTACGAGCAGTACTTC
TRBV19	TRBJ2-7	TRBD1	-	CASSKSRDRGIHEQYF	TGTGCCAGTAGTAAGTCCCGGGACAGGGGAATTCACGAGCAGTACTTC
TRBV10-2	TRBJ1-5	-	-	CASSESRGGQPQHF	TGCGCCAGCAGTGAATCCAGGGGTGGTCAGCCCCAGCATTTT
TRBV6-5	TRBJ2-1	-	-	CASSVTSMHEQFF	TGTGCCAGCAGTGTTACTAGTATGCATGAGCAGTTCTTC
TRBV30	TRBJ1-5	-	-	CAWSADTSSNQPQHF	TGTGCCTGGAGTGCGGACACCTCTAGCAATCAGCCCCAGCATTTT
TRBV4-3	TRBJ2-5	-	-	CASSQDPTPQETQYF	TGCGCCAGCAGCCAAGATCCCACTCCCCAAGAGACCCAGTACTTC
TRBV6-4	TRBJ2-7	TRBD2	-	CASSLLAGNSYEQYF	TGTGCCAGCAGCCTTCTAGCGGGGAACTCCTACGAGCAGTACTTC
TRBV6-5	TRBJ2-2	-	-	CASSSGTGELFF	TGTGCCAGCAGCTCAGGCACCGGGGAGCTGTTTTTT
TRBV9	TRBJ1-1	-	-	CASSAFLNTEAFF	TGTGCCAGCAGCGCCTTCTTGAACACTGAAGCTTTCTTT
TRBV9	TRBJ2-7	-	-	CASSVGASTYEQYF	TGTGCCAGCAGCGTGGGGGCCTCGACTTACGAGCAGTACTTC
TRBV30	TRBJ2-3	TRBD2	-	CAWSRTSGGDTQYF	TGTGCCTGGAGTCGGACTAGCGGTGGAGATACGCAGTATTTT
TRBV25-1	TRBJ1-2	TRBD1	-	CASSRGYLNYGYTF	TGTGCCAGCAGCAGGGGGTACCTTAACTATGGCTACACCTTC
TRBV9	TRBJ1-5	-	-	CASSVGQGNQPQHF	TGTGCCAGCAGCGTAGGCCAGGGGAATCAGCCCCAGCATTTT
TRBV11-1	TRBJ1-1	-	-	CASSLQDMNTEAFF	TGTGCCAGCAGCCTACAGGATATGAACACTGAAGCTTTCTTT
TRBV11-2	TRBJ2-7	TRBD1	-	CASSIDRGYEQYF	TGTGCCAGCAGCATTGACAGGGGCTACGAGCAGTACTTC
TRBV4-2	TRBJ2-3	-	-	CASSPWENLYTDTQYF	TGTGCCAGCAGCCCCTGGGAGAACCTTTACACAGATACGCAGTATTTT